A single sample is the source of the 21 T cell receptor beta chains below, sequenced in a study of blood T cell repertoires in COVID-19. TCRdb's table, derived via immunoSEQ multiplex PCR, lists solely in-frame clones and lacks some. The table lists almost 200,000 clones, around 81% of them singletons, with around 0.93% in the top ten. Sequenced material: peripheral blood. The receptors originated from a man in his sixties with COVID-19, enrolled during active disease.

The chain carries TRBV5-4 and TRBJ2-7, with TRBD2 matching 7 bases. V lost 0 bases, J lost 2 bases, and 5 bases stayed unmatched. Germline CDR1 is SGHNT and CDR2 is YYREEE (reference sequence). The CDR3 is made up of 15 amino acids. CDR3 in amino acids: CASSLDGGGPYEQYF. The CDR3 coding sequence is TGTGCCAGCAGCTTGGATGGGGGAGGGCCCTACGAGCAGTACTTC.

V gene TRBV2 combines with J gene TRBJ1-1; no definite D call. This CDR3 is built from 16 residues. Trimming shortened V by 4 bases and J by 1 base, and 16 bases separated the two germline ends. Looked up from germline, CDR1 is SNHLY and CDR2 is FYNNEI. The CDR3 loop reads CASSAGGKPGNTEAFF. CDR3 bases: TGTGCCAGCAGTGCGGGAGGCAAACCTGGGAACACTGAAGCTTTCTTT.

This clone was counted once. The gene calls are TRBV7-8 and TRBJ1-5, with unresolved D. The germline V gene has CDR1 SGHVS and CDR2 FQNEAQ. The length of the CDR3 is 14 residues. Trimming cost V 0 bases and J 7 bases, with 10 bases left between them. The CDR3 DNA follows: TGTGCCAGCAGCTTAGCTCCGGGAAGCCAGCCCCAGCATTTT. This gives the protein CASSLAPGSQPQHF.

The CDR3 DNA reads TGTGCCAGCTCACCCCTCAGTGGCGGGACTGAAGCTTTCTTT. This translates into CASSPLSGGTEAFF. V gene TRBV18 combines with J gene TRBJ1-1; D not resolved. CDR1 is KGHSH and CDR2 is LQKENI in the germline V gene. V was pared by 3 bases and J by 5 bases, with 13 bases between. The CDR3 is 14 residues long.

This clone has a single count. This sequence joins TRBV5-1 and TRBJ1-1; a weak D match, TRBD1 (6 bases). The CDR3 runs 13 residues. With 0 bases removed from V and 8 bases from J, the gap between germline ends came to 11 bases. Germline CDR1 SGHRS, CDR2 YFSETQ. In DNA form, the CDR3 reads TGCGCCAGCAGCTTGGGACAGGCCACAGAAGCTTTCTTT. Translating gives CASSLGQATEAFF.

The V gene is TRBV19, the J gene TRBJ1-2; D possibly corresponds to TRBD1 (5 bases). Trimming removed 3 bases from V and 8 bases from J, with 16 bases in between. Germline V gene sequence: CDR1 LNHDA, CDR2 SQIVND (reference sequence). The CDR3 has 14 residues. The chain's CDR3 is CASSIPGGRGGYTF. The CDR3 coding sequence is TGTGCCAGTAGTATCCCCGGGGGTCGCGGGGGCTACACCTTC. Looking up the rest from reference TRBV19 and TRBJ1-2 gives the full variable domain: DGGITQSPKYLFRKEGQNVTLSCEQNLNHDAMYWYRQDPGQGLRLIYYSQIVNDFQKGDIAEGYSVSREKKESFPLTVTSAQKNPTAFYLCASSIPGGRGGYTFGSGTRLTVV.

The count of this clone is one. The chain uses TRBV27 and TRBJ1-5; D is unclear. There are 14 residues in the CDR3. The germline V and J ends were trimmed by 8 bases and 2 bases, with 13 bases remaining between them. Per the germline V gene, CDR1 is MNHEY and CDR2 is SMNVEV (reference sequence). The chain's CDR3 is CASGTLGGNQPQHF. The CDR3 DNA is TGTGCCAGCGGAACCTTGGGAGGCAATCAGCCCCAGCATTTT.

The chain recombines TRBV6-2 or TRBV6-3 with TRBJ1-5; D is possibly TRBD1 (5 bases). Per the germline V gene, CDR1 is MNHEY and CDR2 is SVGEGT. The CDR3 sequence is 16 residues long. Between the trimmed V and J ends, which lost 5 bases and 0 bases, there was a span of 14 bases. The CDR3 protein is CASSPRTLNSNQPQHF. CDR3 sequence (DNA): TGTGCCAGCAGTCCCCGGACACTAAATAGCAATCAGCCCCAGCATTTT.

The V and J genes are TRBV5-8 and TRBJ1-5, with D possibly TRBD1 on 5 matching bases. The CDR3 contains 13 residues. Germline loops: CDR1 SGHTS, CDR2 YDEGEE. The V end lost 4 bases, the J end lost 5 bases, and 10 bases lay between the germline ends. The CDR3 nucleotides are TGTGCCAGCAGCCGATCCAGGGATCAGCCCCAGCATTTT. Residues: CASSRSRDQPQHF.

V is TRBV19 and J is TRBJ1-3; D remains ambiguous. Germline V CDR1 and CDR2: LNHDA, SQIVND (reference sequence). The CDR3 totals 14 residues. V shed 1 base and J shed 2 bases, with 6 bases lying between them. CDR3 DNA: TGTGCCAGTAGTATAGGCGGGCCTGGAAACACCATATATTTT. It is translated as CASSIGGPGNTIYF.

The rearrangement links TRBV10-3 to TRBJ1-2; maybe TRBD1 (6 bases). The CDR3 is made up of 14 amino acids. CDR1 is ENHRY, CDR2 SYGVKD, per germline. Deletions cut 6 bases from V and 8 bases from J, with 19 bases between. CDR3 residues: CAISEGQIVRGYTF. CDR3 coding DNA: TGTGCCATCAGCGAGGGACAAATAGTGAGAGGCTACACCTTC.

This clone was seen only a few times. The chain recombines TRBV7-9 with TRBJ2-5, with 11 bases lining up with TRBD2. The V and J ends lost 2 bases and 7 bases, in that order; junction bases with no gene match: 6. The CDR3 runs 15 residues. Germline V gene data show CDR1 as SEHNR and CDR2 as FQNEAQ (reference sequence). The CDR3: CASSLLAGGSGTQYF. The CDR3, as DNA: TGTGCCAGCAGCTTACTAGCGGGGGGATCGGGGACCCAGTACTTC. Using reference TRBV7-9 and TRBJ2-5 for the parts outside the CDR3, the full variable domain is DTGVSQNPRHKITKRGQNVTFRCDPISEHNRLYWYRQTLGQGPEFLTYFQNEAQLEKSRLLSDRFSAERPKGSFSTLEIQRTEQGDSAMYLCASSLLAGGSGTQYFGPGTRLLVL.

The chain recombines TRBV7-2 with TRBJ1-6; 7 bases line up with TRBD1. From germline, CDR1 is SGHTA and CDR2 FQGNSA. This CDR3 region has 15 residues. The V gene end was trimmed by 5 bases and the J gene end by 10 bases; junction bases not matched to a gene: 11. CDR3 loop: CASSPVLGGGSPLHF. The CDR3 coding sequence is TGTGCCAGCAGCCCAGTACTAGGGGGCGGATCACCCCTCCACTTT. The entire variable domain, with the rest obtained from reference TRBV7-2 and TRBJ1-6, is as follows: GAGVSQSPSNKVTEKGKDVELRCDPISGHTALYWYRQSLGQGLEFLIYFQGNSAPDKSGLPSDRFSAERTGGSVSTLTIQRTQQEDSAVYLCASSPVLGGGSPLHFGNGTRLTVT.

V usage is TRBV5-1 and J usage is TRBJ2-3; 9 bases are a match to TRBD1. Losses at the gene ends were 4 bases for V and 2 bases for J; bases not matched to a gene: 11. Germline values: CDR1 SGHRS, CDR2 YFSETQ. CDR3 length: 17 residues. DNA of the CDR3: TGCGCCAGCAGCGAGGATGGACAGGGGTGGGACACAGATACGCAGTATTTT. Amino acid sequence: CASSEDGQGWDTDTQYF.

Comments on this clone: One end of the junction does not line up with germline, which may come from a read error. The V call is TRBV2, the J call TRBJ2-7; perhaps TRBD1 as D (6 bases). Per the germline V gene, CDR1 is SNHLY and CDR2 is FYNNEI. This CDR3 is 11 amino acids long. DNA of the CDR3: TGTGCCAGCAGCTATGACAGGCATGAGGACTTC. Its protein product is CASSYDRHEDF. Complete variable domain (other parts from reference TRBV2 and TRBJ2-7): EPEVTQTPSHQVTQMGQEVILRCVPISNHLYFYWYRQILGQKVEFLVSFYNNEISEKSEIFDDQFSVERPDGSNFTLKIRSTKLEDSAMYFCASSYDRHEDFGPGTRLTVT.

J is TRBJ1-5 and V is TRBV30; maybe TRBD1 (6 bases). The germline V gene has CDR1 GTSNPN and CDR2 SVGIG (reference sequence). This CDR3 region has 13 residues. V lost 5 bases and J 3 bases, leaving 11 bases between the germline ends. CDR3 loop: CAWQGRDNQPQHF. The CDR3 DNA sequence: TGTGCCTGGCAGGGGAGAGACAATCAGCCCCAGCATTTT.

This rearrangement joins TRBV7-9 to TRBJ1-1; D unresolved. Germline CDR1 and CDR2: SEHNR and FQNEAQ (reference sequence). CDR3 length: 12 residues. V lost 2 bases to trimming and J lost 8 bases, with 9 bases between them. CDR3 sequence reads: CASSLITEEAFF. The CDR3 DNA reads TGTGCCAGCAGCTTAATAACAGAAGAAGCTTTCTTT.

This clone was observed once. The chain has TRBV18 and TRBJ1-1; perhaps TRBD1 as D (5 bases). CDR3 length: 13 amino acids. Germline CDR1 is KGHSH and CDR2 is LQKENI. Trimming removed 5 bases from V and 9 bases from J, with 16 bases in between. The CDR3 protein is CASSAPGGHKAFF. DNA of the CDR3: TGTGCCAGCTCAGCTCCGGGGGGTCACAAAGCTTTCTTT.

This chain uses TRBV4-1 with TRBJ2-7; 7 nucleotides align to TRBD2. The CDR3 totals 15 residues. Germline-derived CDR1 and CDR2 are MGHRA and YSYEKL. V lost 4 bases to trimming and J lost 0 bases; unmatched junction nucleotides: 6. The CDR3 nucleotides read TGCGCCAGCAGCCTCGGGGAGGGGAGCTCCTACGAGCAGTACTTC. Protein product: CASSLGEGSSYEQYF.

The chain carries TRBV7-2 and TRBJ2-1, with 8 positions matching TRBD2. Germline loops: CDR1 SGHTA, CDR2 FQGNSA. The CDR3 extends over 15 amino acids. Trimming took 5 bases from V and 6 from J; bases not matched to a gene: 9. The DNA of the CDR3 is TGTGCCAGCAGCCTCGGGGGGGGTGCAGTCAATGAGCAGTTCTTC. This gives the protein CASSLGGGAVNEQFF. Drawing the rest from reference TRBV7-2 and TRBJ2-1, the complete variable domain is GAGVSQSPSNKVTEKGKDVELRCDPISGHTALYWYRQSLGQGLEFLIYFQGNSAPDKSGLPSDRFSAERTGGSVSTLTIQRTQQEDSAVYLCASSLGGGAVNEQFFGPGTRLTVL.

V usage is TRBV4-1 and J usage is TRBJ1-6; 8 nucleotides align to TRBD1. This CDR3 has 15 residues. Germline CDR1 is MGHRA and CDR2 is YSYEKL. Losses at the gene ends were 4 bases for V and 9 bases for J; bases not matched to a gene: 8. The chain's CDR3 is CASSLDLDRGSPLHF. The CDR3 DNA sequence: TGCGCCAGCAGCCTCGACCTCGACAGGGGTTCACCCCTCCACTTT.